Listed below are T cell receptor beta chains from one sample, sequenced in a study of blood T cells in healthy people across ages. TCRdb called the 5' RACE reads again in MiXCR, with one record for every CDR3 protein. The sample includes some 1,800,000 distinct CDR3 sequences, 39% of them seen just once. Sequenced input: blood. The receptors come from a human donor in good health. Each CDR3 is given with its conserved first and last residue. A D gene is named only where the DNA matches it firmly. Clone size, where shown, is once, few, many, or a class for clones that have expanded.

CASSYTAPLQPQHF TGTGCCAGCAGCTACACGGCCCCTCTTCAGCCCCAGCATTTT . TRBV6-2/TRBV6-3 . TRBJ1-5
CATTPRGARINTGELFF TGTGCCACCACCCCTCGGGGGGCTAGAATTAACACCGGGGAGCTGTTTTTT . TRBV24-1 . TRBJ2-2
CASSLRKGARTDTQYF TGTGCCAGCAGCTTAAGGAAGGGGGCGAGGACAGATACGCAGTATTTT TRBD1 TRBV13 . TRBJ2-3
CASTTFTTIDNEQFF TGTGCCAGCACCACCTTCACCACAATCGACAATGAGCAGTTCTTC . TRBV7-2 once TRBJ2-1
CSAKYRGTRTDTQYF TGCAGTGCTAAATACAGGGGGACCCGCACAGATACGCAGTATTTT TRBD1 TRBV20-1 . TRBJ2-3
CASSYNKGQGPRGIYGYTF TGTGCCAGCAGCTACAACAAGGGGCAGGGGCCGCGAGGGATCTATGGCTACACCTTC . TRBV9 once TRBJ1-2
CASSEQGAVYQGETQYF TGTGCCAGCAGTGAGCAGGGGGCTGTTTATCAAGGGGAGACCCAGTACTTC TRBD1 TRBV2 few TRBJ2-5
CASSQDPMAGGEGTDTQYF TGCGCCAGCAGCCAAGATCCCATGGCGGGCGGGGAGGGCACAGATACGCAGTATTTT . TRBV4-3 . TRBJ2-3
CASSSTSGYTF TGTGCCAGCAGTTCCACTAGTGGCTACACCTTC . TRBV6-5 few TRBJ1-2
CASSSSLEEPNEKLFF TGTGCCAGCAGTTCCTCCCTCGAGGAACCTAATGAAAAACTGTTTTTT . TRBV28 . TRBJ1-4
CASSFHSVSYEQYF TGTGCCAGCAGTTTTCACAGTGTCTCCTACGAGCAGTACTTC . TRBV12-3/TRBV12-4 . TRBJ2-7
CASSLGFVPDTQYF TGTGCCAGCAGCTTGGGATTTGTCCCAGATACGCAGTATTTT . TRBV11-1 . TRBJ2-3
CASGLGGTAYEQYF TGTGCCAGCGGCTTAGGAGGGACAGCCTACGAGCAGTACTTC . TRBV28 . TRBJ2-7
CSVRSGTDYGYTF TGCAGCGTTCGTTCCGGGACAGACTATGGCTACACCTTC TRBD1 TRBV29-1 . TRBJ1-2
CSARDPVGGGGTQYF TGCAGTGCTAGAGATCCCGTAGGGGGTGGAGGGACCCAGTACTTC . TRBV20-1 . TRBJ2-5
CASSPLPTVNEQFF TGCGCCAGCAGCCCGTTGCCGACCGTCAATGAGCAGTTCTTC . TRBV4-1 many TRBJ2-1
CAASTGNQPQHF TGTGCCGCCTCGACAGGGAATCAGCCCCAGCATTTT TRBD1 TRBV10-3 few TRBJ1-5
CATSGIPSTHEQYF TGTGCCACGTCCGGGATCCCCTCCACCCACGAGCAGTACTTC . TRBV6-5 . TRBJ2-7
CASSQQASGVEQYF TGCGCCAGCAGCCAACAGGCGTCTGGGGTGGAGCAGTACTTC . TRBV5-1 many TRBJ2-7
CASSLEVSRSTQYF TGTGCCAGCAGCTTAGAAGTATCGAGGAGTACGCAGTATTTT . TRBV7-6 once TRBJ2-3
CASSPPLQDPPLHF TGCGCCAGCAGCCCTCCGCTACAGGATCCACCCCTCCACTTT . TRBV4-1 . TRBJ1-6
CSAKLADPHNEQFF TGCAGTGCTAAACTAGCGGACCCTCACAATGAGCAGTTCTTC TRBD2 TRBV20-1 few TRBJ2-1
CASSPLGRVSYGYTF TGTGCCAGCAGCCCCTTGGGTAGAGTCAGCTATGGCTACACCTTC . TRBV14 . TRBJ1-2
CASSLPGQYQETQYF TGTGCCAGCAGCCTTCCCGGACAGTACCAAGAGACCCAGTACTTC . TRBV6-2/TRBV6-3 . TRBJ2-5
CASGQDLEGFNEKLFF TGTGCCAGCGGCCAAGATCTGGAGGGATTTAATGAAAAACTGTTTTTT . TRBV4-2 few TRBJ1-4
CASSFDKRGRFTGELFF TGCGCCAGCAGCTTTGACAAGCGGGGGAGATTCACCGGGGAGCTGTTTTTT TRBD2 TRBV5-1 . TRBJ2-2
CASSFDSPTQYF TGTGCCAGCAGCTTTGATTCCCCTACGCAGTATTTT . TRBV11-2 few TRBJ2-3
CASSQLSGDYEQYF TGTGCCAGCAGCCAGCTATCAGGGGACTACGAGCAGTACTTC . TRBV4-2 few TRBJ2-7
CASSLDPGGQPQHF TGTGCCAGCAGCTTAGATCCAGGTGGGCAGCCCCAGCATTTT . TRBV11-2 . TRBJ1-5
CASSPAQGLFGANVLTF TGTGCCAGCAGTCCCGCCCAGGGCTTGTTCGGGGCCAACGTCCTGACTTTC . TRBV7-6 few TRBJ2-6
CSAISRRFAETQYF TGCAGTGCTATAAGTCGGAGATTTGCGGAGACCCAGTACTTC . TRBV20-1 . TRBJ2-5
CASSLPGGHGSEQYF TGTGCCAGCAGCTTACCAGGGGGGCATGGTAGCGAGCAGTACTTC . TRBV7-2 . TRBJ2-7
CASSVGVWGAQETQYF TGTGCCAGCAGCGTAGGAGTATGGGGGGCCCAAGAGACCCAGTACTTC . TRBV9 few TRBJ2-5
CASSSRPGGNTEAFF TGTGCCAGCAGTTCCCGTCCAGGGGGCAACACTGAAGCTTTCTTT TRBD1 TRBV28 few TRBJ1-1
CSFGTGTGNGDEQFF TGCAGCTTCGGGACCGGGACAGGGAATGGGGATGAGCAGTTCTTC TRBD1 TRBV29-1 . TRBJ2-1
CSVVGWFAVNEQFF TGCAGCGTCGTAGGGTGGTTCGCCGTCAATGAGCAGTTCTTC . TRBV29-1 many TRBJ2-1
CASSFGTSTYNEQFF TGTGCCAGCAGCTTCGGGACTAGCACATACAATGAGCAGTTCTTC TRBD2 TRBV5-8 . TRBJ2-1
CASSVGGLAKDTQYF TGTGCCAGCAGCGTAGGCGGACTAGCAAAAGATACGCAGTATTTT TRBD2 TRBV7-3 . TRBJ2-3
CASSRDLSELFF TGTGCCAGCAGCCGCGATTTGTCCGAACTGTTTTTT . TRBV3-1 . TRBJ1-4
CASSQDPASYGYTF TGTGCCAGCAGCCAAGACCCGGCCTCGTATGGCTACACCTTC . TRBV4-2 . TRBJ1-2
CASSSGQGRGANVLTF TGTGCCAGCAGCTCCGGACAGGGTCGTGGGGCCAACGTCCTGACTTTC TRBD1 TRBV7-6 . TRBJ2-6
CASLLAKNGLANEQFF TGTGCCAGTCTCCTCGCTAAAAATGGACTAGCCAATGAGCAGTTCTTC TRBD2 TRBV13 . TRBJ2-1
CASSLNVGGYQPQHF TGTGCCAGCAGTCTCAACGTTGGGGGGTATCAGCCCCAGCATTTT . TRBV28 . TRBJ1-5
CASSYLGRGKSPLHF TGTGCCAGCAGTTACCTTGGCAGGGGTAAATCACCCCTCCACTTT . TRBV6-5 few TRBJ1-6
CASSSPDRGPDEQYF TGTGCCAGCAGTTCCCCGGACAGGGGGCCGGACGAGCAGTACTTC TRBD1 TRBV7-3 few TRBJ2-7
CASSFGGPDTEAFF TGTGCCAGCAGCTTTGGAGGGCCAGACACTGAAGCTTTCTTT . TRBV5-6 . TRBJ1-1
CASSQGLRTGGNEQYF TGTGCCAGCAGCCAAGGGTTGAGGACAGGGGGAAACGAGCAGTACTTC TRBD1 TRBV3-1 . TRBJ2-7
CASSQEPMGGVADTQYF TGCGCCAGCAGCCAAGAGCCCATGGGGGGCGTTGCAGATACGCAGTATTTT . TRBV4-3 . TRBJ2-3
CASSLRWRDHQETQYF TGCGCCAGCAGCTTGCGGTGGAGGGATCATCAAGAGACCCAGTACTTC . TRBV5-1 few TRBJ2-5
CASSQAGTPIAPLHF TGCGCCAGCAGCCAGGCCGGGACACCCATTGCACCCCTCCACTTT . TRBV4-1 . TRBJ1-6
CASSLEVFGGLDEKLFF TGCGCCAGCAGCTTGGAGGTTTTCGGAGGGCTTGATGAAAAACTGTTTTTT . TRBV5-1 few TRBJ1-4
CSASGGGDTDTQYF TGCAGTGCTAGTGGCGGGGGGGACACAGATACGCAGTATTTT TRBD2 TRBV20-1 few TRBJ2-3
CASSQLAGGEQYF TGTGCCAGCAGCCAACTAGCGGGTGGCGAGCAGTACTTC TRBD2 TRBV7-2 . TRBJ2-7
CASSPPGQGQNIQYF TGTGCCAGCAGCCCACCCGGACAGGGACAAAACATTCAGTACTTC TRBD1 TRBV7-9 once TRBJ2-4
CASSLRGINNEQFF TGCGCCAGCAGCTTGAGGGGGATTAACAATGAGCAGTTCTTC . TRBV5-1 few TRBJ2-1
CATRETGKSYEQYF TGTGCCACCAGGGAAACAGGGAAAAGTTACGAGCAGTACTTC . TRBV24-1 few TRBJ2-7
CASRGRGNSPLHF TGTGCCAGCAGGGGCAGGGGAAATTCACCCCTCCACTTT . TRBV12-3/TRBV12-4 . TRBJ1-6